The 26 T cell receptor beta chains reported below all come from one sample, sequenced in a study of blood T cell repertoires in COVID-19. Generated by immunoSEQ multiplex PCR, the TCRdb table keeps only in-frame clones and is missing some. The sample yields around 130,000 clones, just over 75% seen once. Sequenced input: peripheral blood. These receptors were obtained from a human donor in a cohort sampled during active COVID-19.

About this clone: Other DNA sequences in the sample encode the same CDR3. This sequence joins TRBV18 and TRBJ1-2, with D possibly TRBD1 on 6 matching bases. Trimming left V 2 bases short and J 0 bases short, with 7 bases between. The CDR3 is 14 amino acids. Germline V gene lookup returns CDR1 KGHSH and CDR2 LQKENI. CDR3 loop: CASSPEGANYGYTF. In nucleotides, the CDR3 is TGTGCCAGCTCACCAGAGGGGGCTAACTATGGCTACACCTTC.

Turning to this clone: A much larger clone differs by one base, so this may be a read error. The chain carries TRBV28 and TRBJ2-7; 11 nucleotides align to TRBD1. The CDR3 is 16 residues long. The V gene end was trimmed by 4 bases and the J gene end by 3 bases; junction bases not matched to a gene: 8. Germline V gene data show CDR1 as MDHEN and CDR2 as SYDVKM. The CDR3, as DNA: TGTGCCAGCAGTTACCGGACAGGGGGCCACATCTACGAGCAGTACTTC. It yields the protein CASSYRTGGHIYEQYF.

The genes are TRBV6-2 or TRBV6-3 and TRBJ1-2; no reliable D call. Trimming took off 4 bases at V and 3 bases at J, with 9 bases between the two ends. The CDR3 is 13 amino acids. Germline V lookup: CDR1 MNHEY, CDR2 SVGEGT. CDR3 protein: CASSSPGYYGYTF. CDR3 DNA sequence: TGTGCCAGCAGTTCCCCGGGGTACTATGGCTACACCTTC.

This clone was detected a few times. In DNA form, the CDR3 reads TGTGCCAGCAGCCAAGGGGACAGGGGCAATCAGCCCCAGCATTTT. This sequence encodes CASSQGDRGNQPQHF. V is TRBV3-1 (or the pseudogene TRBV3-2) and J is TRBJ1-5; TRBD1 agrees at 9 bases. This CDR3 has 15 amino acids. The junction had 0 bases not matched to a gene; V was cut back by 1 base and J by 2 bases. From germline, CDR1 is LGHDT and CDR2 YNNKEL (reference sequence).

The V gene is TRBV3-1 (or the pseudogene TRBV3-2), the J gene TRBJ1-3; 8 bases are shared with TRBD1. This CDR3 region has 15 residues. Losses at the gene ends were 5 bases for V and 2 bases for J; bases not matched to a gene: 5. Germline CDR1 is LGHDT and CDR2 is YNNKEL (reference sequence). CDR3 bases: TGTGCCAGCAGCAGACAGGGGTATGCTGGAAACACCATATATTTT. This encodes CASSRQGYAGNTIYF.

The genes are TRBV5-6 and TRBJ2-3, with D possibly matching TRBD1 (5 bases). This CDR3 region has 13 residues. V lost 2 bases and J 3 bases, leaving 7 bases between the germline ends. CDR1 is SGHDT, CDR2 YYEEEE, per germline. The CDR3 region has the DNA TGTGCCAGCAGCTTTCAGGGAACAGATACGCAGTATTTT. Its protein product is CASSFQGTDTQYF.

This clone was counted a few times. J is TRBJ1-6 and V is TRBV2, with 7 positions matching TRBD1. V lost 6 bases and J lost 8; bases outside the gene matches: 10. The length of the CDR3 is 15 residues. Germline values: CDR1 SNHLY, CDR2 FYNNEI. The DNA for the CDR3 is TGTGCCAGCAGCGACAGGGACTTATGGGATTCACCCCTCCACTTT. This codes for CASSDRDLWDSPLHF.

CDR3 loop: CAISRAGGNYGYTF. The CDR3 coding sequence is TGTGCCATCAGTCGCGCGGGGGGGAACTATGGCTACACCTTC. This rearrangement joins TRBV10-3 to TRBJ1-2, with D maybe TRBD1 (5 bases). The CDR3 has 14 amino acids. Between the trimmed V and J ends, which lost 5 bases and 2 bases, there was a span of 12 bases. Germline values: CDR1 ENHRY, CDR2 SYGVKD.

This sequence joins TRBV10-3 and TRBJ2-7; maybe TRBD1 (5 bases). With 6 bases removed from V and 8 bases from J, the gap between germline ends came to 20 bases. Per germline, CDR1 ENHRY and CDR2 SYGVKD. This CDR3 is built from 14 residues. In DNA, the CDR3 is TGTGCCATCAGAGAACCCGACAGACCGACGCAGCAGTACTTC. It yields the protein CAIREPDRPTQQYF.

The CDR3 DNA reads TGTGCCAGCTCCCCGGGACAGGTGGCGGCGGATGGCTACACCTTC. Its translation: CASSPGQVAADGYTF. This sequence joins TRBV19 and TRBJ1-2, with 8 nucleotides matching TRBD1. Germline CDR1 and CDR2: LNHDA and SQIVND (reference sequence). With V trimmed by 9 bases and J by 6 bases, 15 bases remained unmatched. This CDR3 is 15 amino acids long.

The chain is built from TRBV6-5 and TRBJ2-3; 12 bases agree with TRBD2. The CDR3 runs 16 residues. The germline V gene has CDR1 MNHEY and CDR2 SVGAGI. V lost 1 base to trimming and J lost 11 bases; unmatched junction nucleotides: 10. The CDR3 is CASSYLLAGGPRGQYF. Written as DNA, the CDR3 is TGTGCCAGCAGTTACTTACTAGCGGGGGGCCCGCGGGGGCAGTATTTT.

CDR3 sequence reads: CASSLGTENTEAFF. CDR3 in DNA: TGTGCCAGCAGCTTAGGGACAGAGAACACTGAAGCTTTCTTT. The V gene is TRBV7-9, the J gene TRBJ1-1; TRBD1 is a possible D gene (6 bases). Germline lookup yields CDR1 SEHNR and CDR2 FQNEAQ (reference sequence). This CDR3 spans 14 amino acids. Trimming pared 1 base from V and 1 base from J, leaving 7 bases between.

The rearrangement links TRBV11-2 to TRBJ2-3; a weak D match, TRBD2 (5 bases). CDR3 length equals 16 residues. Trimming took 5 bases from V and 8 from J, leaving 23 bases between them. CDR1 is SGHAT and CDR2 is FQNNGV in the germline V gene. CDR3 residues: CASSPPQTPPAATQYF. CDR3 DNA sequence: TGTGCCAGCAGCCCCCCTCAGACCCCCCCAGCGGCTACGCAGTATTTT.

V is TRBV19 and J is TRBJ2-7, with TRBD2 matching over 8 bases. The CDR3 sequence is 14 residues long. The V segment lost 7 bases and the J segment 1 base; nucleotides outside the gene matches: 6. Germline assignment: CDR1 LNHDA and CDR2 SQIVND (reference sequence). The CDR3 nucleotides are TGTGCCAGTAAATGGCGGGGGGAGTCCTACGAGCAGTACTTC. Amino acids: CASKWRGESYEQYF.

The chain joins TRBV5-6 to TRBJ1-6, with D uncertain. The V end was cut by 0 bases, the J end by 4 bases, with 8 bases between. This CDR3 region has 15 residues. Germline V CDR1 and CDR2: SGHDT, YYEEEE. Here the CDR3 DNA reads TGTGCCAGCAGCTTGGCCGGTTCATATAATTCACCCCTCCACTTT. This sequence encodes CASSLAGSYNSPLHF.

The chain recombines TRBV6-5 with TRBJ1-2; 7 nucleotides align to TRBD1. Per the germline V gene, CDR1 is MNHEY and CDR2 is SVGAGI. J gave up 4 bases and V 6 bases, and 11 bases lay outside the gene matches. CDR3 size: 15 residues. The CDR3 sequence: CASSRPGQILYGYTF. CDR3 nucleotides: TGTGCCAGCAGCCGGCCGGGACAGATACTCTATGGCTACACCTTC.

The CDR3 reads CATSLTGLGEQYF. CDR3 bases: TGTGCCACCTCCCTGACAGGGTTGGGCGAGCAGTACTTC. The chain combines TRBV19 with TRBJ2-7; 7 positions agree with TRBD1. The V segment lost 10 bases and the J segment 6 bases; nucleotides outside the gene matches: 12. The CDR3 length is 13 residues. The germline V gene encodes CDR1 LNHDA and CDR2 SQIVND (reference sequence).

The chain is built from TRBV6-6 and TRBJ2-3, with TRBD2 matching 8 bases. CDR1 is MNHNY, CDR2 SVGAGI, per germline (reference sequence). The CDR3 length is 16 residues. J gave up 6 bases and V 0 bases, and 8 bases lay outside the gene matches. Here the CDR3 reads CASSYSSGGGLDTQYF. In DNA, the CDR3 is TGTGCCAGCAGTTACTCTTCCGGGGGGGGATTGGATACGCAGTATTTT.

This clone appeared a few times. The rearrangement uses TRBV25-1 and TRBJ1-6; 8 positions agree with TRBD1. V trimming: 4 bases; J trimming: 2 bases; junction bases outside the gene matches: 4. CDR1 is MGHDK and CDR2 is SYGVNS in the germline V gene. The CDR3 consists of 16 residues. The CDR3 sequence is CASSGDRGTYNSPLHF. CDR3 nucleotides: TGTGCCAGCAGTGGTGACAGGGGAACCTATAATTCACCCCTCCACTTT. The full variable domain, in which reference TRBV25-1 and TRBJ1-6 provide the parts outside the CDR3, is EADIYQTPRYLVIGTGKKITLECSQTMGHDKMYWYQQDPGMELHLIHYSYGVNSTEKGDLSSESTVSRIRTEHFPLTLESARPSHTSQYLCASSGDRGTYNSPLHFGNGTRLTVT.

The CDR3 sequence: CASSQEPRGTGELFF. CDR3 bases: TGTGCCAGCAGCCAAGAACCCCGCGGGACCGGGGAGCTGTTTTTT. The chain carries TRBV4-2 and TRBJ2-2; D might be TRBD2 (5 bases). The V end was cut by 0 bases, the J end by 5 bases, with 10 bases between. Germline V CDR1 and CDR2: LGHNA, YNFKEQ. There are 15 residues in the CDR3.

This clone was observed once. The chain joins TRBV25-1 to TRBJ1-4, with a weak D call TRBD1 (5 bases). CDR1 MGHDK and CDR2 SYGVNS come from the germline V gene. Trimming left V 7 bases short and J 7 bases short, with 16 bases between. The CDR3 totals 14 residues. The CDR3 protein is CASTYGGSIEKLFF. The CDR3 DNA follows: TGTGCCAGCACTTACGGGGGTTCGATTGAAAAACTGTTTTTT.

This clone has a single count. The chain is built from TRBV29-1 and TRBJ2-7, with 7 bases aligning to TRBD1. Germline CDR1 is SQVTM and CDR2 is ANQGSEA. V shed 7 bases and J 2 bases; nucleotides not matched to a gene: 5. The CDR3 loop spans 12 amino acids. CDR3 sequence: CSARDSPYEQYF. CDR3 coding DNA: TGCAGCGCCCGGGACAGCCCCTACGAGCAGTACTTC.

This clone showed up just a few times. The J gene is TRBJ1-3, the V gene TRBV5-4; D ambiguous. Trimming took 1 base from V and 0 from J, leaving 8 bases between them. The CDR3 covers 15 residues. CDR1 and CDR2 (germline): SGHNT, YYREEE (reference sequence). The CDR3 DNA reads TGTGCCAGCAGCTTGTCACCCTACTCTGGAAACACCATATATTTT. Amino acid sequence: CASSLSPYSGNTIYF.

The genes are TRBV6-5 and TRBJ1-6; no reliable D call. This CDR3 is 15 amino acids long. CDR1 MNHEY and CDR2 SVGAGI come from the germline V gene. The V gene lost 6 bases and the J gene lost 1 base, with 10 bases spanning the gap. This chain's CDR3 is CASRKADSYNSPLHF. CDR3 in DNA: TGTGCCAGCAGAAAGGCGGATTCCTATAATTCACCCCTCCACTTT.

The chain is built from TRBV29-1 and TRBJ1-5; 9 bases agree with TRBD1. The CDR3 sequence is 15 residues long. Trimming cost V 4 bases and J 5 bases; bases outside gene matches: 9. Per germline, CDR1 SQVTM and CDR2 ANQGSEA. Here the CDR3 DNA reads TGCAGCGTTGCCGATGGGACAGGGAGGGATCAGCCCCAGCATTTT. It yields the protein CSVADGTGRDQPQHF.

This clone was observed a few times. The chain carries TRBV6-2 or TRBV6-3 and TRBJ1-2; D possibly corresponds to TRBD1 (5 bases). Germline assignment: CDR1 MNHEY and CDR2 SVGEGT. The germline V and J ends were trimmed by 2 bases and 13 bases, with 11 bases remaining between them. The CDR3 length is 11 residues. The CDR3 protein is CASSYAGSVTF. For the CDR3, the DNA is TGTGCCAGCAGTTACGCAGGGTCGGTCACCTTC.